Following are 18 T cell receptor beta chains from one sample sequenced in a study of patients and donors after allogeneic stem cell transplantation. TCRdb itself ran the RT-PCR reads through MiXCR, one entry per CDR3 protein. The table lists 400,000 to 450,000 distinct CDR3 sequences, about a sixth of them singletons. Sequencing used blood, either unsorted or a sorted T cell fraction (not recorded which). These receptor sequences come from a human donor who was either an allogeneic HSCT recipient or a stem cell or donor lymphocyte infusion donor (not recorded which). It is not recorded whose cells these are; they may come from a transplant donor.

This chain uses TRBV4-2 with TRBJ2-1, with TRBD1 matching over 8 bases. The CDR3 has 15 residues. V lost 8 bases and J lost 5; bases outside the gene matches: 11. CDR1 and CDR2 (germline): LGHNA, YNFKEQ. The CDR3 sequence is CASARAGQGNNEQFF. DNA of the CDR3: TGTGCCAGCGCCCGCGCAGGACAGGGAAACAATGAGCAGTTCTTC.

V gene TRBV29-1 combines with J gene TRBJ2-3, with 10 positions matching TRBD2. Germline V gives CDR1 SQVTM, CDR2 ANQGSEA. V was clipped by 8 bases and J by 4 bases; unmatched bases: 6. The length of the CDR3 is 13 residues. CDR3 coding DNA: TGCAGCTTTAAGCGGGAGGGTCCAGATACGCAGTATTTT. This gives the protein CSFKREGPDTQYF.

In DNA form, the CDR3 reads TGCAGTGCTATCTTAGCAAAGTCCGCAATTGAGCAGTTCTTC. Translating it yields CSAILAKSAIEQFF. The V gene is TRBV20-1, the J gene TRBJ2-1, with no clear D. The germline CDR1 and CDR2 sequences are DFQATT and SNEGSKA (reference sequence). The CDR3 is 14 amino acids. Trimming removed 4 bases at V and 9 bases at J, with 19 bases between.

This clonotype was counted a single time. V is TRBV4-1 and J is TRBJ1-5; D uncertain. V was cut by 0 bases and J by 5 bases, with 17 bases left in between. The CDR3 runs to 17 residues. The germline gives CDR1 MGHRA, CDR2 YSYEKL. This CDR3 reads CASSQDRGTAWDQPQHF. In DNA, the CDR3 is TGCGCCAGCAGCCAAGATCGAGGCACAGCGTGGGATCAGCCCCAGCATTTT.

The genes are TRBV6-1 and TRBJ1-5, with 8 bases that match TRBD1. Per the germline V gene, CDR1 is MNHNS and CDR2 is SASEGT. The junction had 8 bases not matched to a gene; V was cut back by 6 bases and J by 7 bases. The CDR3 has 14 amino acids. The CDR3 DNA reads as TGTGCCAGCAGCGGACGAGACAGGGGACAGCCCCAGCATTTT. Its translation is CASSGRDRGQPQHF.

This chain uses TRBV14 with TRBJ2-3; no clear D. Germline V gene lookup returns CDR1 SGHDN and CDR2 FVKESK. V lost 0 bases, J lost 2 bases, and 15 bases lay in between. This CDR3 comprises 17 residues. CDR3 loop: CASSQDLYTDDTDTQYF. The CDR3 DNA reads as TGTGCCAGCAGCCAAGATCTTTATACAGATGACACAGATACGCAGTATTTT.

The chain carries TRBV27 and TRBJ1-1; 8 nucleotides align to TRBD1. Germline V gives CDR1 MNHEY, CDR2 SMNVEV (reference sequence). V was pared by 6 bases and J by 8 bases, with 5 bases of the junction left unmatched. This CDR3 has 12 amino acids. CDR3 loop: CASSFGQGEAFF. Written as DNA, the CDR3 is TGTGCCAGCAGCTTCGGACAGGGCGAAGCTTTCTTT.

The chain combines TRBV29-1 with TRBJ1-1; D is unresolved. CDR1 and CDR2 from the germline V gene are SQVTM and ANQGSEA. The CDR3 has 13 residues. V was trimmed by 4 bases and J by 4 bases, leaving 13 bases between them. CDR3 nucleotide sequence: TGCAGCGTTGCCAAGGGATTGGGCACTGAAGCTTTCTTT. Protein: CSVAKGLGTEAFF.

The chain couples TRBV20-1 to TRBJ1-4; 9 nucleotides match TRBD1. CDR1 is DFQATT and CDR2 is SNEGSKA in the germline V gene (reference sequence). After removal of 1 base from V and 8 bases from J, the junction contained 14 bases not matched to a gene. The CDR3 spans 17 residues. DNA for the CDR3: TGCAGTGCTAGAGCGGGACAGGGAGGGCGAATTAACGAAAAACTGTTTTTT. This translates into CSARAGQGGRINEKLFF.

The chain is built from TRBV7-9 and TRBJ1-1; D not certain. CDR1 and CDR2 (germline): SEHNR, FQNEAQ (reference sequence). The CDR3 sequence is 14 residues long. Trimming pared 5 bases from V and 1 base from J, leaving 11 bases between. CDR3 sequence reads: CASSLDFRNTEAFF. As DNA, the CDR3 is TGTGCCAGCAGCCTTGACTTCAGGAACACTGAAGCTTTCTTT.

This clonotype was detected a few times. The chain has TRBV18 and TRBJ2-3, with TRBD2 matching 10 bases. The trim removed 0 bases at V and 7 bases at J, leaving 7 bases unmatched. The CDR3 is 16 residues long. Germline loops: CDR1 KGHSH, CDR2 LQKENI. The CDR3 nucleotides are TGTGCCAGCTCACCACCAGCGGGGGGGCCGTTGCATACGCAGTATTTT. It specifies CASSPPAGGPLHTQYF.

This chain connects TRBV30 to TRBJ1-1, with D possibly matching TRBD1 (6 bases). V lost 3 bases to trimming and J lost 11 bases, with 13 bases between them. Germline values: CDR1 GTSNPN, CDR2 SVGIG (reference sequence). The CDR3 covers 11 residues. CDR3 sequence: CAWSPNREAFF. CDR3 DNA sequence: TGTGCCTGGAGCCCCAACAGGGAGGCTTTCTTT.

The chain employs TRBV30 and TRBJ2-3; D is possibly TRBD2 (6 bases). CDR3 length equals 15 residues. V lost 7 bases, J lost 0 bases, and 17 bases lay in between. Germline values: CDR1 GTSNPN, CDR2 SVGIG (reference sequence). The CDR3 here is CASILGTLSTDTQYF. The CDR3 DNA reads as TGTGCCTCCATACTCGGGACTCTTAGCACAGATACGCAGTATTTT.

This rearrangement joins TRBV7-9 to TRBJ2-2; D is possibly TRBD1 (5 bases). Trimming cost V 3 bases and J 5 bases, with 16 bases left between them. The CDR3 covers 16 residues. Germline V gene sequence: CDR1 SEHNR, CDR2 FQNEAQ (reference sequence). The CDR3 nucleotides read TGTGCCAGCAGCTTGTGGACCCCGAAGGGGACCGGGGAGCTGTTTTTT. Translation gives CASSLWTPKGTGELFF.

The sample holds a few counts of this clonotype. This chain links TRBV20-1 with TRBJ1-5; D ambiguous. Looked up from germline, CDR1 is DFQATT and CDR2 is SNEGSKA (reference sequence). V was cut by 5 bases and J by 3 bases, with 11 bases left in between. The CDR3 is 13 residues long. CDR3: CSAQRGFNQPQHF. CDR3 DNA: TGCAGTGCTCAGAGAGGCTTCAATCAGCCCCAGCATTTT.

The V gene is TRBV2, the J gene TRBJ2-7; 7 nucleotides match TRBD2. The J segment lost 4 bases and the V segment lost 6 bases, leaving 6 bases of the junction unmatched. This CDR3 comprises 13 residues. From germline, CDR1 is SNHLY and CDR2 FYNNEI. The DNA for the CDR3 is TGTGCCAGCAGGAGGGACTACCCATACGAGCAGTACTTC. This sequence encodes CASRRDYPYEQYF. Full variable domain (rest looked up from reference TRBV2 and TRBJ2-7): EPEVTQTPSHQVTQMGQEVILRCVPISNHLYFYWYRQILGQKVEFLVSFYNNEISEKSEIFDDQFSVERPDGSNFTLKIRSTKLEDSAMYFCASRRDYPYEQYFGPGTRLTVT.

This clonotype came up a few times. The chain links TRBV7-9 to TRBJ2-2, with 9 nucleotides matching TRBD1. Germline V gives CDR1 SEHNR, CDR2 FQNEAQ (reference sequence). V lost 2 bases to trimming and J lost 6 bases; unmatched junction nucleotides: 10. The CDR3 consists of 17 residues. CDR3 sequence reads: CASSLLVWDRDAGELFF. For the CDR3, the DNA is TGTGCCAGCAGCTTACTGGTTTGGGACAGGGATGCCGGGGAGCTGTTTTTT.

This clonotype has just a few counts. This chain uses TRBV6-6 with TRBJ2-7; the D gene is possibly TRBD2 (6 bases). The germline V gene encodes CDR1 MNHNY and CDR2 SVGAGI (reference sequence). Trimming pared 6 bases from V and 6 bases from J, leaving 15 bases between. The CDR3 consists of 13 residues. The CDR3: CASRRGSVGEQYF. CDR3 DNA: TGTGCCAGCAGGCGGGGCTCAGTTGGCGAGCAGTACTTC.